Reported below is one T cell receptor beta chain. What it recognizes is unknown. The sample is drawn from a study of T cell responses to AZD1222 COVID-19 vaccine. Produced via immunoSEQ multiplex PCR; TCRdb's table is partial and in-frame only. The data hold 150,000 to 200,000 clones, with about 91% observed a single time. The germline V gene has CDR1 SGDLS and CDR2 YYNGEE. The CDR3 totals 14 residues. Unmatched junction bases numbered 3, after V lost 1 base and J lost 5 bases. Study findings and constraints: Without day 14 samples, only post-peak T cell repertoires were studied. Unmutated variant regions are reportedly targeted by nearly half of spike-specific TCRs. Spike-specific TCR breadth and depth grew following two AZD1222 doses. Recipients of AZD1222 seropositive at baseline numbered only 5 to 7.

This sequence originates from an adult who received the AZD1222 COVID-19 vaccine. This sample comprised peripheral blood, obtained 28 days after the second AZD1222 dose. The genes are TRBV9 and TRBJ2-5, with 9 bases aligning to TRBD1. CDR3 bases: TGTGCCAGCAGCGTAAGGGACAGGGCGGAGACCCAGTACTTC. Translation gives CASSVRDRAETQYF.